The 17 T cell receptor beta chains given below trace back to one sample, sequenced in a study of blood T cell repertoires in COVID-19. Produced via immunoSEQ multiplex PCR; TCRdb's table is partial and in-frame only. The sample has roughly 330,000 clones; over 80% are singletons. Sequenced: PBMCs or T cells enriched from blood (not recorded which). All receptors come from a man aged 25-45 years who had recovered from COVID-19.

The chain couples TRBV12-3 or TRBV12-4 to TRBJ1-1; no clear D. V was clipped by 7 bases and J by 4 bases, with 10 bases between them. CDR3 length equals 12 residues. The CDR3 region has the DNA TGTGCCAGCACTTTGAGCGGCACTGAAGCTTTCTTT. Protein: CASTLSGTEAFF.

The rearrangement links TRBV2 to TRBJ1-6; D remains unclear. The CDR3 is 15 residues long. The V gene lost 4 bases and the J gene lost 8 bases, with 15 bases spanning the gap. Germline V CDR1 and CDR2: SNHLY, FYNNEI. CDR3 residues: CASSARRRVDSPLHF. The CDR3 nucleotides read TGTGCCAGCAGTGCGAGACGGAGGGTGGATTCACCCCTCCACTTT.

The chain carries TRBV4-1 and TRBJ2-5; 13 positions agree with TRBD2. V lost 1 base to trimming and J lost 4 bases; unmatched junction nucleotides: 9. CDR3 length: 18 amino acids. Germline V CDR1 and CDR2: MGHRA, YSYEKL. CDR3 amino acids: CASSQGLAGGGIRETQYF. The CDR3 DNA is TGCGCCAGCAGCCAAGGACTAGCGGGGGGAGGGATTAGAGAGACCCAGTACTTC.

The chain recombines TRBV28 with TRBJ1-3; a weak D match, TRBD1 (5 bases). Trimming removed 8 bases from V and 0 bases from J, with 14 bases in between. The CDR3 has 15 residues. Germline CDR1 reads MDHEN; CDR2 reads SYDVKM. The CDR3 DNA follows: TGTGCCAGCCGCCTCACAGGTAGCTCTGGAAACACCATATATTTT. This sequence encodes CASRLTGSSGNTIYF.

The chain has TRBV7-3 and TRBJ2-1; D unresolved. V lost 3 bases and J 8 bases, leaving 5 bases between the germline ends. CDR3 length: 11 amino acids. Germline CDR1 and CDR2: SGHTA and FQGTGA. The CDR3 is CASSLSDEQFF. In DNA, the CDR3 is TGTGCCAGCAGCTTGTCCGATGAGCAGTTCTTC.

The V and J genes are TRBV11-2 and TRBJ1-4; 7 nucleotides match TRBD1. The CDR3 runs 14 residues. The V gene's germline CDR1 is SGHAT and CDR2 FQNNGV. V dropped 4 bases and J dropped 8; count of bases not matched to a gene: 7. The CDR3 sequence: CASSSWTGAEKLFF. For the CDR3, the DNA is TGTGCCAGCAGCTCGTGGACAGGAGCCGAAAAACTGTTTTTT.

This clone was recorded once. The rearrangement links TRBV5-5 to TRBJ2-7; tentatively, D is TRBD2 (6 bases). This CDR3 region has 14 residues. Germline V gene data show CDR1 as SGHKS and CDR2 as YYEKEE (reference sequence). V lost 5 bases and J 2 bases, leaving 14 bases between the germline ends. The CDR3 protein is CASSRTSTPYEQYF. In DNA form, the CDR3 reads TGTGCCAGCAGTCGCACTAGCACCCCCTACGAGCAGTACTTC.

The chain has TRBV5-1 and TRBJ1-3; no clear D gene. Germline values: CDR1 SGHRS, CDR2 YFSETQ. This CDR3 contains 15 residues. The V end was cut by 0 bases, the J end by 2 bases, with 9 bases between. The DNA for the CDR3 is TGCGCCAGCAGCTTGGTGGGAGCACCTGGAAACACCATATATTTT. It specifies CASSLVGAPGNTIYF. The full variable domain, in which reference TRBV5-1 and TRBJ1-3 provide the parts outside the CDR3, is KAGVTQTPRYLIKTRGQQVTLSCSPISGHRSVSWYQQTPGQGLQFLFEYFSETQRNKGNFPGRFSGRQFSNSRSEMNVSTLELGDSALYLCASSLVGAPGNTIYFGEGSWLTVV.

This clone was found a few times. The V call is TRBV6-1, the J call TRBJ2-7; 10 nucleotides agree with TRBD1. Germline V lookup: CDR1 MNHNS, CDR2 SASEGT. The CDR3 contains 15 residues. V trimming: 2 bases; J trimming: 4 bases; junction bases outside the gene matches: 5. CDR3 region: CASSEMGQGLYEQYF. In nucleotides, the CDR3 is TGTGCCAGCAGTGAAATGGGACAGGGGCTATACGAGCAGTACTTC.

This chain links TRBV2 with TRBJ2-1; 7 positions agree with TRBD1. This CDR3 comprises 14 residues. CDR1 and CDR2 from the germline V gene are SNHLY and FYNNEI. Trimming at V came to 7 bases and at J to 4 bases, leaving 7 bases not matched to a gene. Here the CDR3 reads CASMYRGGYNEQFF. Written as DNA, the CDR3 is TGTGCCAGCATGTACAGGGGTGGTTACAATGAGCAGTTCTTC.

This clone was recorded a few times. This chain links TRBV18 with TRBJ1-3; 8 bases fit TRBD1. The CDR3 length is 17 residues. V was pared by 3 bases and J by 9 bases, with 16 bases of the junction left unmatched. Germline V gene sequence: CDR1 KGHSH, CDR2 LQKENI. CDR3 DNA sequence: TGTGCCAGCTCACCGACGGACAGGGTTAACACCGGGGGCACCATATATTTT. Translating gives CASSPTDRVNTGGTIYF.

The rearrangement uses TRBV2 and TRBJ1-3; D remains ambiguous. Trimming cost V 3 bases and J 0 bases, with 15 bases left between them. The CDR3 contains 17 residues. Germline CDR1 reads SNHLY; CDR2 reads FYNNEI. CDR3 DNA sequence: TGTGCCAGCAGTGACCCCGCCCCCGGGGTCTCTGGAAACACCATATATTTT. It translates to CASSDPAPGVSGNTIYF. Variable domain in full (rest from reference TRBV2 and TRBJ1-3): EPEVTQTPSHQVTQMGQEVILRCVPISNHLYFYWYRQILGQKVEFLVSFYNNEISEKSEIFDDQFSVERPDGSNFTLKIRSTKLEDSAMYFCASSDPAPGVSGNTIYFGEGSWLTVV.

The CDR3, as DNA: TGTGCCAGCAGCTTCATGGCGGGGGGAAGAGATACGCAGTATTTT. Protein product: CASSFMAGGRDTQYF. The rearrangement links TRBV7-3 to TRBJ2-3, with 8 bases lining up with TRBD2. The germline gives CDR1 SGHTA, CDR2 FQGTGA. V trimming: 3 bases; J trimming: 5 bases; junction bases outside the gene matches: 7. There are 15 residues in the CDR3.

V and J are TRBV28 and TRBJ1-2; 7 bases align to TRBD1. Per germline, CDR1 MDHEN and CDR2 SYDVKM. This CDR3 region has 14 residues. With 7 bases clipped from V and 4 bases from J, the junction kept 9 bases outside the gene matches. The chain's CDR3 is CASTEIGGSYGYTF. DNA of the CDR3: TGTGCCAGCACTGAGATAGGGGGCTCCTATGGCTACACCTTC.

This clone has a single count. The CDR3 bases are TGTGCCAGTAGCCGGACAGGGGACTCGGGGTTAAACATTCAGTACTTC. Amino acid sequence: CASSRTGDSGLNIQYF. V gene TRBV19 combines with J gene TRBJ2-4; TRBD1 matches at 9 bases. This CDR3 is 16 amino acids long. Germline CDR1 and CDR2: LNHDA and SQIVND (reference sequence). V lost 6 bases and J lost 6; bases outside the gene matches: 12.

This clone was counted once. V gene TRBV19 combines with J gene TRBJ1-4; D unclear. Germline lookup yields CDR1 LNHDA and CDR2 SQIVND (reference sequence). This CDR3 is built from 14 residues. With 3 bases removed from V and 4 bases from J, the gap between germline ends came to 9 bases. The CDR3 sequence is CASSIRVFNEKLFF. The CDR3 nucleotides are TGTGCCAGTAGTATCCGGGTTTTTAATGAAAAACTGTTTTTT. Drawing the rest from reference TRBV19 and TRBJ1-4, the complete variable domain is DGGITQSPKYLFRKEGQNVTLSCEQNLNHDAMYWYRQDPGQGLRLIYYSQIVNDFQKGDIAEGYSVSREKKESFPLTVTSAQKNPTAFYLCASSIRVFNEKLFFGSGTQLSVL.

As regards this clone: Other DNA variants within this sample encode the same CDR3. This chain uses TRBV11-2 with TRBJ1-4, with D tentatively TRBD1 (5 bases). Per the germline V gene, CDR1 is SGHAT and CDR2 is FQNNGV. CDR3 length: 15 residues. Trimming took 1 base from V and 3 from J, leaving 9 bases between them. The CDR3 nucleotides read TGTGCCAGCAGCTTAGTGGGGGGGGCTAATGAAAAACTGTTTTTT. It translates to CASSLVGGANEKLFF.